The T cell receptor (beta chain) described here comes from a study of T cell changes during pregnancy in multiple sclerosis. CDR1 is SEHNR, CDR2 FQNEAQ, per germline (reference sequence). V was cut by 5 bases and J by 0 bases, with 13 bases left in between. This CDR3 region has 16 residues. The data were produced by immunoSEQ multiplex PCR, yet TCRdb's version contains in-frame clones alone and is incomplete. Altogether fewer than 65,000 clones are present, roughly 95% being singletons, with the ten largest covering around 0.3%. The chain couples TRBV7-9 to TRBJ1-4; possible D gene TRBD1, 6 bases. The sample consisted of CD4+ T cells from peripheral blood mononuclear cells, taken in the third trimester of pregnancy. This TCR came from a female donor with multiple sclerosis, enrolled in a pregnancy study. The CDR3 bases are TGTGCCAGCAGCCTCGGACAGTCTGCAACTAATGAAAAACTGTTTTTT. Translating it yields CASSLGQSATNEKLFF. Combining the CDR3 with reference TRBV7-9 and TRBJ1-4 gives the whole variable domain DTGVSQNPRHKITKRGQNVTFRCDPISEHNRLYWYRQTLGQGPEFLTYFQNEAQLEKSRLLSDRFSAERPKGSFSTLEIQRTEQGDSAMYLCASSLGQSATNEKLFFGSGTQLSVL.